This T cell receptor beta chain was sequenced in a study of regulatory T cells in long-lasting Graves disease. According to the study, TCR beta libraries were built with iRepertoire HTBI primers and CDR3-region Arm-PCR. TCRdb reprocessed the multiplex PCR reads via MiXCR and lists one record per CDR3 protein. In the table there are about 440,000 distinct CDR3 sequences, roughly 15% of which are singletons. The germline gives CDR1 ENHRY, CDR2 SYGVKD. With 2 bases removed from V and 10 bases from J, the gap between germline ends came to 12 bases. The CDR3 sequence is 13 residues long. Findings and caveats of the study: Those with persistent Graves' had less TCR diversity than newly diagnosed patients.

This sample's time point: newly diagnosed GD, antithyroid drugs for less than 3 months. Extracted RNA from PBMCs served as the source of the TCR library. One endocrinology department in Xi'an, China, was where patients came from. The table lists this clonotype with many counts. Its cognate antigen is unknown. This sample also belongs to another study, concerning T cells in Graves' hyperthyroidism and ophthalmopathy. In that study: Ophthalmopathy could be told apart from stable hyperthyroidism with a 13 V-J model.

This sequence originates from a woman aged 25 to 39 with Graves disease. The V call is TRBV10-3, the J call TRBJ1-5; D is ambiguous. The sample consisted of peripheral blood mononuclear cells (PBMCs), taken at new diagnosis, from a patient treated with antithyroid drugs. CDR3 DNA sequence: TGTGCCATCAGTGAGACACTCGATCGCCCCCAGCATTTT. It translates to CAISETLDRPQHF.